Presented here are 3 T cell receptor beta chains from one specimen sequenced in a study of Ad26.COV2.S vaccination and SARS-CoV-2 variants (dated by TCRdb to the early 2020s). The meaning of the sample's treatment or condition label: 15 to 20 received Ad26.COV2.S at low or high dose, single or two shots; several received placebo; per-sample allocation not given. Repertoires of vaccine and placebo recipients were sequenced from samples collected on day 63 after the first injection. The library was built by means of the immunoSEQ multiplex PCR assay. Here the immuneACCESS table is served through TCRdb, limited to in-frame sequences with V and J called. Missing clones are a known gap in these copies; in checked studies unresolved V genes cover under half, and the rest lacks a known reason. The sample has 380,000 or so clones on record, about 87% of them singletons. 5.5% to 7% of the sample comes from the top ten.

The sample in question was peripheral blood, obtained in a trial of Ad26.COV2.S vaccine versus placebo. These receptors were collected from a person between 18 and 65 years old who received the Ad26.COV2.S COVID-19 vaccine or a placebo.

The chain has TRBV7-2 and TRBJ2-7, with TRBD1 matching 8 bases. The CDR3 spans 17 residues. Trimming at V came to 4 bases and at J to 6 bases, leaving 17 bases not matched to a gene. Germline V lookup: CDR1 SGHTA, CDR2 FQGNSA. Written as DNA, the CDR3 is TGTGCCAGCAGCTCGCCGCTCCAGACAGGGGTGGGGGGCGAGCAGTACTTC. Its translation: CASSSPLQTGVGGEQYF.

The chain combines TRBV3-1 (or the pseudogene TRBV3-2) with TRBJ1-2; no clear D. The germline V gene encodes CDR1 LGHDT and CDR2 YNNKEL (reference sequence). V dropped 0 bases and J dropped 5 bases, with 4 bases sitting between them. This CDR3 is built from 12 residues. The CDR3 here is CASSQDIYGYTF. The CDR3 DNA reads TGTGCCAGCAGCCAAGATATTTATGGCTACACCTTC.

The CDR3 loop is CAISREANTGELFF. In nucleotides, the CDR3 is TGTGCTATATCCCGCGAAGCGAACACCGGGGAGCTGTTTTTT. The chain carries TRBV19 and TRBJ2-2, with unresolved D. The CDR3 spans 14 residues. Germline values: CDR1 LNHDA, CDR2 SQIVND (reference sequence).